This TCR beta chain is drawn from a study of cytomegalovirus exposure and HLA in healthy donors (TCRdb year 2017). For the wider study: In an earlier analysis of some 550 of the donors, 276 Gb of sequence data and some 100 million unique TCR beta sequences from about 180 million T cells were reported. In addition to the first cohort of 666 subjects, a separate validation cohort of approximately 130 different subjects was used. Typing coverage varied by locus: roughly 629-630 donors for A, B, C, DRB1 and DQB1; roughly 500 for DQA1; more than 600 for DPA1; fewer than 480 for DPB1. HLA typing covered class I and class II loci at four-digit resolution. An early release covering 550 to 650 HLA-typed donors comprised roughly 300 gigabases of sequencing data and 85 million or so unique TCR sequences. Donor age, sex, ethnicity and CMV serostatus were compiled alongside the repertoire data. Every repertoire in the discovery cohort had been generated on one and the same sequencing platform. Of the roughly 400 genotyped donors, over 70% fell in the genetic ancestry cluster associated with self-reported Caucasian donors. Rather than drawing on any new phenotypic data, the later analysis identified candidate immune exposures from TCR beta sequences and the way those sequences occurred across donors. A later analysis re-analyzed previously published TCR beta repertoires from hundreds of donors and added high-resolution HLA genotyping to study TCR occurrence patterns. The study aimed to test whether cataloging public T cell receptors could reveal signatures of past pathogen exposure. Because of strong linkage in the cohort, five DR-DQ haplotypes were treated as single units for association and clustering. On average, over 200,000 unique TCR beta nucleotide sequences were sequenced per donor among several hundred genotyped donors of the cohort, with roughly 18% of those sequences being non-productive. To predict cytomegalovirus infection status, the study combined high-throughput TCR immunosequencing, statistical association of individual TCRs with disease status, and machine learning. To decide whether each TCR beta V gene segment behaved as functional or pseudogenic, an earlier analysis of 587 of the donors relied on high-throughput TCR beta sequencing. The study profiled the T cell repertoires of hundreds of subjects by immunosequencing and related them to cytomegalovirus serostatus. Genome-wide SNP genotypes for about 55% of the roughly 670 donors were used in a later genetic analysis, which treated that subset as a discovery cohort. The full study reports these points: A later analysis reported that several top co-occurrence clusters appeared linked to parvovirus B19, influenza, CMV and Epstein-Barr virus. A later analysis found that HLA-associated TCR beta chains were more clonally expanded and had lower generation probabilities than equally common non-associated chains. The study listed approximately 150 TCR beta chains as associated with cytomegalovirus. The authors suggested that the approach could potentially be extended to other disease states and immunological phenotypes. The classifier was reported to diagnose cytomegalovirus status with high specificity and sensitivity in both the original and validation cohorts. A further reported finding was that TCR beta sequences accurately predicted the HLA-A and HLA-B alleles for most subjects in the first cohort. A cluster of highly shared sequence variants was judged likely to be a technical artifact of the sequencing pipeline. While some public TCRs were present in many individuals, most TCR sequences turned up only very rarely across donors. Correlated functional status among segregating V segments might reflect linkage disequilibrium, but an unknown experimental factor could not be ruled out. In a later analysis, the rate of TCR association differed among HLA loci, with DRB1 alleles having the most associated TCRs and HLA-C alleles having the fewest. In a later analysis, most CMV-associated TCR beta chains were found to appear HLA-restricted, with HLA associations seemingly driven largely by CMV exposure. Compared with the approximately 670-donor mean, donors in an Asian-associated ancestry cluster had fewer N-insertions in productive TCRs, according to a later genetic analysis. Presence/absence analyses assumed roughly uniform sequencing depth across donors, an assumption that may not hold. A few of the identified cytomegalovirus-associated TCR beta chains were confirmed in vitro to be specific for cytomegalovirus antigens. Because counts were too low, fewer than 20 rarely observed V segments, including chromosome 9 orphons, were excluded from the earlier analysis of about 500 of the donors. In an earlier analysis of about 540 of the donors, most TCR beta V segments were observed in productive rearrangements about 87% or about 30% of the time, broadly matching IMGT annotations. Some IMGT-functional V segments, including TRBV6-2 and TRBV6-3, could not be told apart with the 87-base-pair reads, so those segments were excluded. Assigning TCR associations to individual alleles was difficult when HLA alleles, especially DR and DQ, strongly co-occurred. In this cohort, only TCR beta chains were sequenced, and detectable features were limited by the absence of alpha or paired-chain data. At a false discovery rate of 0.05, a later analysis linked some 18,000 TCR beta sequences to specific HLA alleles. A later genetic analysis associated a missense DCLRE1C variant with V-gene and J-gene trimming of TCR beta chains, and an independent cohort replicated the association. Immune exposure information for the cohort was limited to CMV serostatus. Because HLA typing was unavailable for some donors at each locus, only the typed subset was used in association tests.

The cohort was made up of about 610 healthy bone marrow donors. Cohort members were all nominally healthy when sampled, although unrecorded immune exposures were likely present. The donor was CMV seronegative and belonged to the group of under 400 seronegative cohort members. A peripheral blood sample was collected from each donor, and TCR beta sequencing was performed on peripheral blood mononuclear cells. The Qiagen DNeasy Blood Extraction Kit was used to extract genomic DNA from the blood cell samples. This clone was found once. The target of this receptor is not known. The sample holds no much larger clone one base away, and base qualities are not on file. The library was obtained by the immunoSEQ multiplex PCR assay. For the multiplex PCR, a mixture combining 60 forward primers for TCR Vbeta segments and 13 reverse primers for TCR Jbeta segments was used. A multiplex PCR assay on genomic DNA amplified the CDR3 region of rearranged TCR beta genes. The Illumina HiSeq System was used to sequence the amplified TCR beta libraries as 87-base-pair reads. As for the original processing: Across the roughly 600 repertoires, a later analysis counted roughly 77 million unique TCR beta chains, roughly 11 million of which were shared by at least two donors. Raw reads were error-corrected and collapsed into unique sequences with a nearest-neighbor algorithm that merged closely related sequences to remove PCR and sequencing errors. To assign V, D and J gene segments, CDR3 sequences were aligned to IMGT reference sequences. For a sequence to be retained, a match of at least six nucleotides was required to both a V gene segment and a J gene segment. A rearrangement was called productive if the CDR3 had no stop codons and remained in frame with V and J, and every other rearrangement was called non-productive. Following IMGT convention, CDR3 was defined as the stretch from the second conserved V-encoded cysteine to the conserved J-encoded phenylalanine. The earlier analysis of about 560 of the donors excluded any sequence lacking an unambiguous match to a single V gene segment. An earlier analysis of about 590 of the donors classified V segments as functional when productive rearrangements were above 56.7% and as segregating when the standard deviation between donors was above 5%. To diagnose cytomegalovirus status from the catalog of TCR beta chain sequences, a statistical classification framework was built. V and J gene assignment, in a later analysis, came from comparing TCR nucleotide sequences with IMGT/GENE-DB human TR gene sequences. Using the TCRdist pipeline, a later analysis assigned CDR3 sequences along with most-parsimonious VDJ recombination scenarios. In a later analysis, each TCR beta chain was defined by its CDR3 amino acid sequence together with its V-gene family, and reads without a unique V-gene family were excluded. As a way to deal with suspected cross-contamination and a sequencing artifact, a later analysis dropped hundreds of nucleotide sequences that were highly shared and had low generation probability. In a later analysis, a clonal expansion index for each public chain was calculated from normalized within-repertoire ranks of inferred template counts. In a later analysis, generation probabilities were computed using a VDJ recombination model fitted to out-of-frame rearrangements, and the results were checked against IGoR. A later analysis scored TCR-TCR, TCR-HLA and TCR-CMV co-occurrence with hypergeometric tests, applying a repertoire-size bias correction to TCR pairs. To estimate false discovery rates, a later analysis permuted the HLA or CMV assignments 20 times. In a later analysis, co-occurring TCRs were grouped using DBSCAN, with TCRdist sequence similarity added in when clustering inside HLA-allele-positive subsets. Repertoires with fewer than 30,000 or more than 120,000 public chains were left out of co-occurrence clustering, as were a handful of repertoires with anomalous nucleotide sharing. Here the immuneACCESS table is served through TCRdb, limited to in-frame sequences with V and J called. Missing clones are a known gap in these copies; in checked studies unresolved V genes cover under half, and the rest lacks a known reason. V, J and clone size derive from that table, while D and trimming were established from the DNA sequence. The table for this sample lists about 200,000 clones; 65% to 85% of them were counted only once. 2.9% of the sample is taken by the ten largest.

The junction carries 12 bases between V and J, which are trimmed by 4 bases and 4 bases respectively. The germline V gene provides CDR1 MGHRA and CDR2 YSYEKL. The CDR3 covers 14 residues, taking in both the cysteine and the phenylalanine. The CDR3 DNA has 42 bases and is translated from base 1. Sequencing input: PBMCs. The V gene is TRBV4-1 and the J gene is TRBJ2-3, with the D segment identity uncertain. The sequence came from a woman in her twenties or thirties in good health and CMV-seronegative. Read as DNA, the sequence is TGCGCCAGCAGCCCAGACGGTTCGGCAGATACGCAGTATTTT. The resulting protein is CASSPDGSADTQYF.